The rows below give T cell receptor beta chains drawn from one sample of a study of blood T cells in healthy people across ages. TCRdb reprocessed the 5' RACE reads with MiXCR, giving one entry per CDR3 protein. Seen here are hundreds of thousands of distinct CDR3 sequences, roughly 21% observed once, and the top ten hold roughly 3.6%. Sequences were obtained from blood. Receptor source: a man between 65 and 85 years old in good health. The CDR3 runs from the conserved cysteine through the conserved F or W. A D gene is named only where the DNA matches it firmly. The size entry is marked missing in some rows and otherwise reads once, few, many or a size class.

size: few; J: TRBJ2-1; V: TRBV12-3/TRBV12-4; D: -; CDR3: CASSLEGGYEQFF; DNA: TGTGCCAGCAGTTTAGAGGGGGGCTATGAGCAGTTCTTC
size: many; J: TRBJ2-1; V: TRBV11-2; D: TRBD2; CDR3: CASSPLADYGNEQFF; DNA: TGTGCCAGCAGCCCACTAGCGGACTACGGGAATGAGCAGTTCTTC
size: few; J: TRBJ1-4; V: TRBV9; D: -; CDR3: CASSPGSRDEKLFF; DNA: TGTGCCAGCAGCCCCGGTTCCAGGGACGAAAAACTGTTTTTT
size: -; J: TRBJ2-3; V: TRBV3-1; D: -; CDR3: CASSQARSDTQYF; DNA: TGTGCCAGCAGCCAAGCCCGGTCAGATACGCAGTATTTT
size: -; J: TRBJ2-5; V: TRBV4-1; D: -; CDR3: CASSQDNPGVQETQYF; DNA: TGCGCCAGCAGCCAAGATAACCCAGGGGTCCAAGAGACCCAGTACTTC
size: few; J: TRBJ1-5; V: TRBV2; D: TRBD1; CDR3: CASRPGQGASQPQHF; DNA: TGTGCCAGCAGACCGGGACAGGGGGCCAGCCAGCCCCAGCATTTT
size: -; J: TRBJ2-7; V: TRBV12-3/TRBV12-4; D: TRBD1; CDR3: CASSLWAGGVEQYF; DNA: TGTGCCAGCAGTTTATGGGCAGGGGGCGTCGAGCAGTACTTC
size: -; J: TRBJ2-5; V: TRBV15; D: -; CDR3: CATSGYRDQETQYF; DNA: TGTGCCACCAGCGGATACAGGGACCAAGAGACCCAGTACTTC
size: few; J: TRBJ2-1; V: TRBV15; D: TRBD1; CDR3: CATSNRDSYNEQFF; DNA: TGTGCCACCAGCAACCGGGACAGCTACAATGAGCAGTTCTTC
size: few; J: TRBJ2-5; V: TRBV29-1; D: -; CDR3: CSVEDERTGKTQYF; DNA: TGCAGCGTTGAAGATGAGAGGACTGGAAAGACCCAGTACTTC
size: -; J: TRBJ2-3; V: TRBV5-1; D: TRBD2; CDR3: CASSFWTSGRSTDTQYF; DNA: TGCGCCAGCAGCTTCTGGACTAGCGGGAGGTCCACAGATACGCAGTATTTT
size: -; J: TRBJ2-5; V: TRBV10-3; D: TRBD2; CDR3: CAISGGSGGQETQYF; DNA: TGTGCCATCAGTGGAGGTAGCGGGGGACAAGAGACCCAGTACTTC
size: -; J: TRBJ2-3; V: TRBV7-7; D: TRBD2; CDR3: CASSSGSGRGTDTQYF; DNA: TGTGCTAGCAGCTCCGGAAGCGGGAGGGGCACAGATACGCAGTATTTT
size: -; J: TRBJ2-3; V: TRBV20-1; D: TRBD2; CDR3: CSASLAALKGDTQYF; DNA: TGCAGTGCTAGTCTAGCGGCTCTTAAGGGGGATACGCAGTATTTT
size: few; J: TRBJ2-7; V: TRBV9; D: -; CDR3: CASSIGPRFYEQYF; DNA: TGTGCCAGCAGCATAGGTCCCCGCTTCTACGAGCAGTACTTC
size: -; J: TRBJ2-1; V: TRBV6-1; D: TRBD2; CDR3: CASTRTSGSMWNEQFF; DNA: TGTGCCAGCACCCGGACTAGCGGGAGCATGTGGAATGAGCAGTTCTTC
size: -; J: TRBJ1-2; V: TRBV5-1; D: TRBD1; CDR3: CASSLDGQGYGYAF; DNA: TGCGCCAGCAGCTTGGACGGACAGGGTTATGGCTACGCCTTC
size: few; J: TRBJ2-1; V: TRBV6-5; D: -; CDR3: CASSYLYEQFF; DNA: TGTGCCAGCAGTTACCTTTATGAGCAGTTCTTC
size: -; J: TRBJ2-7; V: TRBV9; D: TRBD2; CDR3: CASSVGPGLGTYEQYF; DNA: TGTGCCAGCAGCGTAGGCCCGGGACTAGGAACCTACGAGCAGTACTTC
size: few; J: TRBJ2-1; V: TRBV29-1; D: -; CDR3: CSVERDINYNEQFF; DNA: TGCAGCGTTGAGCGGGATATCAACTACAATGAGCAGTTCTTC
size: -; J: TRBJ1-1; V: TRBV4-3; D: -; CDR3: CASSLHKTNTEAFF; DNA: TGCGCCAGCAGCCTACACAAAACGAACACTGAAGCTTTCTTT
size: -; J: TRBJ2-4; V: TRBV20-1; D: TRBD1; CDR3: CSARGTSGTGLNIQYF; DNA: TGCAGTGCTAGAGGGACCTCCGGGACAGGGCTAAACATTCAGTACTTC
size: -; J: TRBJ2-3; V: TRBV7-2; D: -; CDR3: CASSLVVSSGSTDTQYF; DNA: TGTGCCAGCAGCTTGGTGGTGTCCAGCGGAAGCACAGATACGCAGTATTTT
size: few; J: TRBJ2-5; V: TRBV25-1; D: TRBD1; CDR3: CASSAMTGRETQYF; DNA: TGTGCCAGCAGTGCTATGACAGGGCGTGAGACCCAGTACTTC